These T cell receptor beta chains were read from a single sample in a study of shared clonotypes between healthy human individuals. The assay was immunoSEQ multiplex PCR, and TCRdb's table has in-frame clones only and misses some. The table shows about 1.5 million clones, with 98% occurring only once. The specimen was naive CD4+ T cells sorted from blood. The receptor set was obtained from a man aged 30 to 45 in good health. Each CDR3 is given with its conserved first and last residue. D genes are given only for firm matches. Clone size, where shown, is once, few, many, or a class for clones that have expanded.

clone_size,cdr3_length,j_call,d_call,v_call,cdr3_nt,cdr3_aa
NA,14,TRBJ2-1,TRBD1,TRBV28,TGTGCCAGCAGTGCGGGACAGGCTGACAATGAGCAGTTCTTC,CASSAGQADNEQFF
NA,12,TRBJ2-7,NA,TRBV5-1,TGCGCCAGCAGCTTGGACCCAAGCGAGCAGTACTTC,CASSLDPSEQYF
NA,15,TRBJ1-1,NA,TRBV12-2,TGTGCAAGTCGCTTAGGGTCTGGAGGGGGTACTGAAGCTTTCTTT,CASRLGSGGGTEAFF
NA,13,TRBJ1-1,TRBD1,TRBV29-1,TGCAGCGTTCCGGGACAGGGCGGAACTGAAGCTTTCTTT,CSVPGQGGTEAFF
NA,17,TRBJ1-2,TRBD1,TRBV18,TGTGCCAGCTCACCACCGCTTCTTCGACAGGGGGATGATGGCTACACCTTC,CASSPPLLRQGDDGYTF
NA,17,TRBJ2-3,TRBD2,TRBV5-1,TGCGCCAGCAGCAAACTAAGCGGGAGGCCCTCCACAGATACGCAGTATTTT,CASSKLSGRPSTDTQYF
NA,13,TRBJ2-7,NA,TRBV5-6,TGTGCCAGCAGCTTGTCGGTGAATTACGAGCAGTACTTC,CASSLSVNYEQYF
NA,14,TRBJ2-1,NA,TRBV28,TGTGCCAGCAGCCGGGCTGCAATAGCCAATGAGCAGTTCTTC,CASSRAAIANEQFF
NA,12,TRBJ2-1,NA,TRBV29-1,TGCAGCGTTGAACGACTAGTAACTGAGCAGTTCTTC,CSVERLVTEQFF
NA,15,TRBJ2-7,TRBD2,TRBV7-8,TGTGCCAGCAGCCCCAGGACTAGCGGGAATTACGAGCAGTACTTC,CASSPRTSGNYEQYF
once,14,TRBJ1-1,TRBD1,TRBV2,TGTGCCAGCAGTGTACAGGGGGTTAGTACTGAAGCTTTCTTT,CASSVQGVSTEAFF
NA,15,TRBJ2-1,TRBD2,TRBV29-1,TGCAGCGTTGAAATATTGAGCGGGAGTTACAATGAGCAGTTCTTC,CSVEILSGSYNEQFF
NA,20,TRBJ2-1,TRBD2,TRBV7-8,TGTGCCAGCAGCTTAGGGGGCGGTAGCGGGAGTGGGGCCCTTTACAATGAGCAGTTCTTC,CASSLGGGSGSGALYNEQFF
NA,15,TRBJ2-7,NA,TRBV5-1,TGCGCCAGCAGCTGGGACAGACTAGTCTCCTACGAGCAGTACTTC,CASSWDRLVSYEQYF
NA,16,TRBJ2-1,NA,TRBV5-1,TGCGCCAGCAGCTTGGAGTCGCAGCGTAATTACAATGAGCAGTTCTTC,CASSLESQRNYNEQFF
NA,16,TRBJ2-7,NA,TRBV5-6,TGTGCCAGCAGCTTGGCCCCGATGCCGGGACTTTACGAGCAGTACTTC,CASSLAPMPGLYEQYF
NA,16,TRBJ2-1,NA,TRBV7-2,TGTGCCAGCAGCTTAGCGCTTTGGGACGGAGGCAATGAGCAGTTCTTC,CASSLALWDGGNEQFF
NA,13,TRBJ2-5,NA,TRBV28,TGTGCCAGCAGTCCTGATAGCAAAGAGACCCAGTACTTC,CASSPDSKETQYF
NA,15,TRBJ2-1,TRBD1,TRBV6-1,TGTGCCAGCAGTTCGGGGACAGGAACTTACAATGAGCAGTTCTTC,CASSSGTGTYNEQFF
once,12,TRBJ1-5,NA,TRBV5-6,TGTGCCAGCAGCTTGTTACGACAGCCCCAGCATTTT,CASSLLRQPQHF
once,15,TRBJ2-3,NA,TRBV28,TGTGCCAGCAGTTTAGCGGGTATGAACACAGATACGCAGTATTTT,CASSLAGMNTDTQYF
NA,21,TRBJ2-1,TRBD1,TRBV5-1,TGCGCCAGCAGCTCAACTACGGGACAGGGCGCAGTAGCGGGCTCCTACAATGAGCAGTTCTTC,CASSSTTGQGAVAGSYNEQFF
NA,15,TRBJ1-3,NA,TRBV11-2,TGTGCCAGCAGCTTAGATTGGGCAGCTGGAAACACCATATATTTT,CASSLDWAAGNTIYF
NA,14,TRBJ2-3,NA,TRBV9,TGTGCCAGCAGCGCCGGGGCTACCACAGATACGCAGTATTTT,CASSAGATTDTQYF
NA,14,TRBJ2-3,TRBD2,TRBV29-1,TGCAGCGTTGGGGGCGGGAGGGGCACCGGAGGGCAGTATTTT,CSVGGGRGTGGQYF
NA,15,TRBJ2-3,NA,TRBV5-1,TGCGCCAGCAGCTCATCTCACGGGAGTACGGATACGCAGTATTTT,CASSSSHGSTDTQYF
NA,14,TRBJ2-3,NA,TRBV5-1,TGCGCCAGCAGCTTGATACCGAGCACAGATACGCAGTATTTT,CASSLIPSTDTQYF
NA,12,TRBJ2-7,NA,TRBV28,TGTGCCAGCAGTTTATCGATGGGGGAGCAGTACTTC,CASSLSMGEQYF
NA,14,TRBJ1-4,TRBD1,TRBV5-1,TGCGCCAGCAGCTTGGGACAGGGGGATGAAAAACTGTTTTTT,CASSLGQGDEKLFF
NA,12,TRBJ1-5,NA,TRBV2,TGTGCCAGCAGTCCTAACAGGGAGCCCCAGCATTTT,CASSPNREPQHF
NA,13,TRBJ2-7,NA,TRBV11-2,TGTGCCAGCAGAACAGCAGGATCTAGGGAGCAGTACTTC,CASRTAGSREQYF
NA,13,TRBJ2-3,NA,TRBV9,TGTGCCAGCAGCGTAGCGAACACAGATACGCAGTATTTT,CASSVANTDTQYF
NA,15,TRBJ2-5,TRBD1,TRBV10-3,TGTGCCATCAGTGATCCGGACAGGGGCCAGGAGACCCAGTACTTC,CAISDPDRGQETQYF
NA,15,TRBJ2-3,NA,TRBV5-1,TGCGCCAGCAGCCGGGGGGCAGGGAGCACAGATACGCAGTATTTT,CASSRGAGSTDTQYF
NA,13,TRBJ2-2,NA,TRBV2,TGTGCCACCAACCACAGGGTGCTCGGGGAGCTGTTTTTT,CATNHRVLGELFF
NA,14,TRBJ2-7,NA,TRBV2,TGTGCCAGCAGTGAAGGGACCTATCTCTACGAGCAGTACTTC,CASSEGTYLYEQYF
once,15,TRBJ1-5,NA,TRBV30,TGTGCCTGGAGTGTAACCACCCTTAGCAATCAGCCCCAGCATTTT,CAWSVTTLSNQPQHF
NA,15,TRBJ2-2,NA,TRBV4-3,TGCGCCAGCAGCCAAGACGTACCGTATGTCGGGGAGCTGTTTTTT,CASSQDVPYVGELFF
once,17,TRBJ2-3,TRBD2,TRBV18,TGTGCCAGCTCACCACTCCTAGCGGGTTCTAGCACAGATACGCAGTATTTT,CASSPLLAGSSTDTQYF
once,16,TRBJ2-6,NA,TRBV18,TGTGCCAGCTCACCGGGGTCGGCCTCTGGGGCCAACGTCCTGACTTTC,CASSPGSASGANVLTF
NA,15,TRBJ2-3,NA,TRBV7-3,TGTGCCAGCAGCTTAGGTCAGTCGAGCACAGATACGCAGTATTTT,CASSLGQSSTDTQYF
NA,17,TRBJ2-4,TRBD2,TRBV2,TGTGCCAGCGAGTTAGCGGGGACTATGTTAGCCAAAAACATTCAGTACTTC,CASELAGTMLAKNIQYF
NA,14,TRBJ2-5,TRBD1,TRBV5-1,TGCGCCAGCAGCCATGACAGGGCCCAAGAGACCCAGTACTTC,CASSHDRAQETQYF
NA,16,TRBJ2-5,TRBD2,TRBV28,TGTGCCAGCAGTACAAAACTAGCGGGAGTGATTGAGACCCAGTACTTC,CASSTKLAGVIETQYF
NA,11,TRBJ2-3,NA,TRBV7-9,TGTGCCAGCAGCTTAGAGGATACGCAGTATTTT,CASSLEDTQYF
NA,13,TRBJ2-1,NA,TRBV14,TGTGCCAGCAGCTACGGGATTTACAATGAGCAGTTCTTC,CASSYGIYNEQFF
NA,14,TRBJ1-1,NA,TRBV18,TGTGCCAGCTCACCAAAAACGCGACAGGCTGAAGCTTTCTTT,CASSPKTRQAEAFF